The clone carrying this T cell receptor (beta chain) was seen many times. Its antigen is not known. Trimming shortened V by 0 bases and J by 4 bases, and 13 bases separated the two germline ends. Germline V gene data show CDR1 as SNHLY and CDR2 as FYNNEI. The CDR3 has 16 residues. The data stem from a study of regulatory T cells in long-lasting Graves disease. General study points: Compared with new cases, persistent Graves' patients showed reduced TCR diversity.

Investigators prepared the TCR beta libraries by applying iRepertoire HTBI primers and Arm-PCR of CDR3 regions. TCRdb re-called the multiplex PCR reads with MiXCR, one entry per CDR3 protein. The table has about 470,000 distinct CDR3 sequences, 20% seen once. As for time point: persistent/refractory GD, antithyroid drugs over 5 years with positive TRAb. From PBMCs, RNA was extracted and then used to make the TCR library. The receptor was isolated from a female donor with Graves disease. The chain couples TRBV2 to TRBJ1-5, with a tentative D call TRBD1 (6 bases). The sample was peripheral blood mononuclear cells (PBMCs), taken when the disease was refractory, from a patient treated with antithyroid drugs. Written as DNA, the CDR3 is TGTGCCAGCAGTGAAGCGCACCGGGACAAAAATCAGCCCCAGCATTTT. This codes for CASSEAHRDKNQPQHF.